Below, 24 T cell receptor beta chains from the same sample are listed, as sequenced in a study of response to subunit inactivated influenza vaccine. TCRdb itself ran the RT-PCR reads through MiXCR, one entry per CDR3 protein. The data show around 850,000 distinct CDR3 sequences, less than 20% seen once. Sequencing used PBMCs from blood, obtained less than 6 days after vaccination. These receptors originate from a man in his fifties who received an inactivated influenza vaccine.

The rearrangement uses TRBV5-1 and TRBJ2-7; tentatively, D is TRBD1 (6 bases). The V gene's germline CDR1 is SGHRS and CDR2 YFSETQ. The CDR3 totals 14 residues. V was pared by 4 bases and J by 2 bases, with 13 bases between. The CDR3 coding sequence is TGCGCCAGCAGCCTGGTTTGGGGGCCCTACGAGCAGTACTTC. Its protein is CASSLVWGPYEQYF.

The chain is built from TRBV6-2 or TRBV6-3 and TRBJ1-2; no clear D gene. This CDR3 has 16 amino acids. Per germline, CDR1 MNHEY and CDR2 SVGEGT. V dropped 6 bases and J dropped 5 bases, with 22 bases sitting between them. Here the CDR3 reads CASRGTGSLRPYGYTF. CDR3 nucleotides: TGTGCCAGCAGAGGTACCGGGTCCCTGCGACCATATGGCTACACCTTC.

This clonotype was recorded many times. The chain joins TRBV12-3 or TRBV12-4 to TRBJ1-1; tentative D call: TRBD1 (5 bases). The CDR3 has 16 residues. With 7 bases removed from V and 1 base from J, the gap between germline ends came to 19 bases. The CDR3 region is CASTGKGFGPNTEAFF. CDR3 nucleotides: TGTGCCAGCACCGGCAAGGGGTTTGGTCCGAACACTGAAGCTTTCTTT.

The chain recombines TRBV6-6 with TRBJ1-2; 7 bases match TRBD1. The ends lost 4 bases at V and 4 bases at J; junction bases unmatched: 3. This CDR3 is 13 amino acids long. Germline V gene lookup returns CDR1 MNHNY and CDR2 SVGAGI (reference sequence). CDR3 protein: CASSSRDSYGYTF. The CDR3 coding sequence is TGTGCCAGCAGTTCCCGGGACAGCTATGGCTACACCTTC.

This clonotype has only a few counts. The chain is built from TRBV7-2 and TRBJ2-3; 8 nucleotides line up with TRBD2. The CDR3 contains 13 residues. Per germline, CDR1 SGHTA and CDR2 FQGNSA. With 1 base clipped from V and 11 bases from J, the junction kept 5 bases outside the gene matches. The CDR3 nucleotides read TGTGCCAGCAGCTTAGTTGGGCTAGCGGGGCAGTATTTT. Protein product: CASSLVGLAGQYF.

This chain links TRBV29-1 with TRBJ2-5; D uncertain. V was clipped by 7 bases and J by 2 bases, with 8 bases between them. CDR1 SQVTM and CDR2 ANQGSEA come from the germline V gene. The CDR3 length is 11 residues. Here the CDR3 reads CSANSQETQYF. CDR3 DNA sequence: TGCAGCGCGAACAGTCAAGAGACCCAGTACTTC.

The chain is built from TRBV20-1 and TRBJ2-5; 10 positions agree with TRBD1. The CDR3 spans 16 residues. The J segment lost 5 bases and the V segment lost 6 bases, leaving 15 bases of the junction unmatched. The germline V gene has CDR1 DFQATT and CDR2 SNEGSKA (reference sequence). CDR3 sequence reads: CSAHRRGQGNLETQYF. CDR3 bases: TGCAGTGCCCATCGGCGGGGACAGGGGAATTTGGAGACCCAGTACTTC.

This clonotype showed up many times. The V gene is TRBV7-2, the J gene TRBJ2-3; D is unresolved. The CDR3 has 14 residues. Looked up from germline, CDR1 is SGHTA and CDR2 is FQGNSA. The ends were cut back, 5 bases at V and 2 bases at J, with 11 bases in the middle. The CDR3, as DNA: TGTGCCAGCAGCCCCCCGCCTATCACAGATACGCAGTATTTT. It yields the protein CASSPPPITDTQYF.

This clonotype was picked up a small number of times. The chain carries TRBV4-3 and TRBJ2-6; TRBD1 matches at 8 bases. From germline, CDR1 is LGHNA and CDR2 YSLEER. This CDR3 comprises 18 residues. Losses at the gene ends were 3 bases for V and 0 bases for J; bases not matched to a gene: 7. CDR3 region: CASSHLRTGSSGANVLTF. The CDR3 coding sequence is TGCGCCAGCAGCCACCTTAGGACAGGGAGCTCTGGGGCCAACGTCCTGACTTTC.

This chain links TRBV7-2 with TRBJ2-7; D is uncertain. Germline V lookup: CDR1 SGHTA, CDR2 FQGNSA. Trimming stripped 5 bases from V and 4 bases from J, with 6 bases between. This CDR3 has 11 residues. The chain's CDR3 is CASSPKYEQYF. The CDR3 DNA is TGTGCCAGCAGCCCGAAGTACGAGCAGTACTTC.

The sample holds a few counts of this clonotype. The chain has TRBV20-1 and TRBJ1-6, with D possibly being TRBD1 (5 bases). V was clipped by 6 bases and J by 0 bases, with 15 bases between them. Per the germline V gene, CDR1 is DFQATT and CDR2 is SNEGSKA (reference sequence). The length of the CDR3 is 16 residues. The CDR3 sequence is CSATGPGGSYNSPLHF. DNA for the CDR3: TGCAGTGCCACGGGACCAGGCGGCTCCTATAATTCACCCCTCCACTTT.

This clonotype came up once. The chain uses TRBV27 and TRBJ2-6; D is unclear. The length of the CDR3 is 15 residues. Germline-derived CDR1 and CDR2 are MNHEY and SMNVEV (reference sequence). The ends were cut back, 1 base at V and 5 bases at J, with 9 bases in the middle. CDR3 region: CASSLFSLRANVLTF. The CDR3 DNA reads TGTGCCAGCAGTTTATTTTCTCTGAGGGCCAACGTCCTGACTTTC.

The chain combines TRBV11-1 with TRBJ1-5; a weak D match, TRBD1 (6 bases). Germline V CDR1 and CDR2: SGHAT, FQDESV (reference sequence). Trimming shortened V by 4 bases and J by 5 bases, and 27 bases separated the two germline ends. This CDR3 region has 19 residues. The CDR3: CASSSAPGVGWQDDQPQHF. The CDR3 DNA follows: TGTGCCAGCAGCTCAGCCCCAGGGGTGGGGTGGCAAGATGATCAGCCCCAGCATTTT.

This clonotype was counted a few times. The CDR3, as DNA: TGCAGCGTCGGGACGCCCACATATGAGGACACTGAAGCTTTCTTT. Translation gives CSVGTPTYEDTEAFF. This chain connects TRBV29-1 to TRBJ1-1, with D possibly TRBD1 on 5 matching bases. Trimming removed 6 bases at V and 3 bases at J, with 20 bases between. Germline lookup yields CDR1 SQVTM and CDR2 ANQGSEA. The CDR3 loop spans 15 amino acids.

This clonotype was found a few times. As DNA, the CDR3 is TGTGCCAGCAGAAGTAACTATTACGAGCAGTACTTC. Protein sequence: CASRSNYYEQYF. The chain couples TRBV27 to TRBJ2-7; no firm D call. The CDR3 length is 12 residues. The V end was cut by 6 bases, the J end by 4 bases, with 10 bases between. Germline CDR1 reads MNHEY; CDR2 reads SMNVEV (reference sequence).

The J gene is TRBJ2-5, the V gene TRBV25-1, with 11 bases fitting TRBD2. The CDR3 runs to 17 residues. V shed 4 bases and J 5 bases; nucleotides not matched to a gene: 12. Germline V gene data show CDR1 as MGHDK and CDR2 as SYGVNS. The CDR3 region is CASSAQLAGVFVETQYF. The CDR3 DNA sequence: TGTGCCAGCAGTGCTCAACTAGCGGGAGTATTTGTTGAGACCCAGTACTTC.

The chain carries TRBV6-2 or TRBV6-3 and TRBJ2-6, with D maybe TRBD1 (5 bases). The germline gives CDR1 MNHEY, CDR2 SVGEGT. V was clipped by 2 bases and J by 4 bases, with 21 bases between them. The CDR3 loop spans 19 amino acids. CDR3 sequence: CASSYPPPSTVRGANVLTF. The CDR3 DNA reads as TGTGCCAGCAGTTACCCACCTCCATCGACAGTGAGAGGGGCCAACGTCCTGACTTTC.

J is TRBJ2-5 and V is TRBV5-6, with TRBD2 identical over 7 bases. The CDR3 has 13 residues. Per germline, CDR1 SGHDT and CDR2 YYEEEE. V was clipped by 6 bases and J by 5 bases; unmatched bases: 7. The CDR3 spells CASIRTRDETQYF. The CDR3 DNA sequence: TGTGCCAGCATCCGGACTAGGGATGAGACCCAGTACTTC.

V is TRBV28 and J is TRBJ1-3, with no clear D. This CDR3 spans 13 amino acids. Germline V lookup: CDR1 MDHEN, CDR2 SYDVKM. Trimming shortened V by 10 bases and J by 2 bases, and 12 bases separated the two germline ends. Here the CDR3 reads CATTIQPGNTIYF. The CDR3 DNA follows: TGTGCCACCACAATTCAGCCTGGAAACACCATATATTTT.

Ten or more counts support this clonotype. This chain uses TRBV12-3 or TRBV12-4 with TRBJ2-1; TRBD2 matches 10 bases. J gave up 8 bases and V 5 bases, and 9 bases lay outside the gene matches. CDR3 length equals 15 residues. The CDR3 region is CASSPAGGPPHEQFF. The CDR3 coding sequence is TGTGCCAGCAGTCCAGCGGGGGGGCCTCCTCATGAGCAGTTCTTC.

V and J are TRBV5-1 and TRBJ2-2; D gene unclear. Between the trimmed V and J ends, which lost 0 bases and 7 bases, there was a span of 13 bases. Germline CDR1 and CDR2: SGHRS and YFSETQ. The CDR3 sequence is 15 residues long. The CDR3 nucleotides read TGCGCCAGCAGCTTGGGAGAGATGATCGGCGGGGAGCTGTTTTTT. The encoded protein is CASSLGEMIGGELFF.

This clonotype was counted at least ten times. This sequence joins TRBV6-1 and TRBJ2-1; 8 nucleotides match TRBD2. The junction had 9 bases not matched to a gene; V was cut back by 6 bases and J by 8 bases. The CDR3 is 14 residues long. Germline V gene sequence: CDR1 MNHNS, CDR2 SASEGT. The CDR3 coding sequence is TGTGCCAGCAGGAGCGGGGGCATGTCTGATGAGCAGTTCTTC. It codes for CASRSGGMSDEQFF.

In this sample, this clonotype turned up a few times. The chain combines TRBV29-1 with TRBJ2-1, with 8 bases fitting TRBD1. CDR3 length: 13 amino acids. Unmatched junction bases numbered 9, after V lost 7 bases and J lost 7 bases. Germline V CDR1 and CDR2: SQVTM, ANQGSEA. The CDR3 is CSARQGLGNEQFF. For the CDR3, the DNA is TGCAGCGCCCGACAGGGGTTAGGTAATGAGCAGTTCTTC.

This clonotype was found many times. This chain joins TRBV6-1 and TRBJ2-1; 8 bases agree with TRBD1. V trimming: 10 bases; J trimming: 3 bases; junction bases outside the gene matches: 8. The CDR3 loop spans 14 amino acids. Germline CDR1 reads MNHNS; CDR2 reads SASEGT. The CDR3 reads CATKPGQDYNEQFF. Written as DNA, the CDR3 is TGTGCCACGAAACCGGGACAGGACTACAATGAGCAGTTCTTC.